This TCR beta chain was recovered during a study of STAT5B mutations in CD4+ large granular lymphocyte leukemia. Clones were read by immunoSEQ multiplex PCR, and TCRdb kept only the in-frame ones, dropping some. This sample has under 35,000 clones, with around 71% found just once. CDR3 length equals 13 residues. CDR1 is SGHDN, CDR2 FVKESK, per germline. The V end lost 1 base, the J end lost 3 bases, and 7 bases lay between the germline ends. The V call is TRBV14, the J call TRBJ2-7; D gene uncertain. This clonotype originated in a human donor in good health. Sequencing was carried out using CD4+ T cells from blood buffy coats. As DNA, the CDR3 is TGTGCCAGCAGCCAAGTGGCAAGCTACGAGCAGTACTTC. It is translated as CASSQVASYEQYF.